The 25 T cell receptor beta chains listed next were all sequenced from one sample in a study of STAT5B mutations in CD4+ large granular lymphocyte leukemia. The protocol was immunoSEQ multiplex PCR, while the TCRdb copy is restricted to in-frame clones and leaves out a portion. Here the sample spans about 30,000 clones, roughly three quarters being singletons. Sequencing was carried out using CD4+ T cells from blood buffy coats. The origin of the receptors is a human donor in good health.

The rearrangement uses TRBV14 and TRBJ1-1, with D perhaps TRBD1 (6 bases). The germline gives CDR1 SGHDN, CDR2 FVKESK. This CDR3 spans 11 amino acids. V lost 6 bases and J lost 8, with 10 bases in between. The CDR3 DNA sequence: TGTGCCAGCAGTCCCGGGACAGAAGCTTTCTTT. This codes for CASSPGTEAFF.

The V call is TRBV7-8, the J call TRBJ2-2, with TRBD1 identical over 7 bases. This CDR3 spans 17 amino acids. Germline trimming cut 4 bases from V and 1 base from J; bases unmatched to any gene: 9. Germline V gene sequence: CDR1 SGHVS, CDR2 FQNEAQ. CDR3 coding DNA: TGTGCCAGCAGCTCGGAAAGGGGGCTGCTGAACACCGGGGAGCTGTTTTTT. Residues: CASSSERGLLNTGELFF.

The genes are TRBV7-2 and TRBJ2-1; TRBD2 agrees at 7 bases. J was trimmed by 6 bases and V by 2 bases; bases with no gene match: 7. Germline-derived CDR1 and CDR2 are SGHTA and FQGNSA. CDR3 length: 15 residues. The CDR3, as DNA: TGTGCCAGCAGCTTAACTCATGGGGGGGGCAATGAGCAGTTCTTC. It codes for CASSLTHGGGNEQFF. The entire variable domain, with the rest obtained from reference TRBV7-2 and TRBJ2-1, is as follows: GAGVSQSPSNKVTEKGKDVELRCDPISGHTALYWYRQSLGQGLEFLIYFQGNSAPDKSGLPSDRFSAERTGGSVSTLTIQRTQQEDSAVYLCASSLTHGGGNEQFFGPGTRLTVL.

The DNA of the CDR3 is TGTGCTAGTGGTGGAGGGAACTACGAGCAGTACTTC. This codes for CASGGGNYEQYF. V and J are TRBV12-5 and TRBJ2-7; TRBD2 is a possible D gene (6 bases). This CDR3 contains 12 residues. V was trimmed by 5 bases and J by 3 bases, leaving 8 bases between them. Germline V gene lookup returns CDR1 LGHNT and CDR2 FRNRAP.

This chain connects TRBV13 to TRBJ2-1; 9 bases line up with TRBD1. Germline-derived CDR1 and CDR2 are PRHDT and FYEKMQ (reference sequence). The CDR3 runs 15 residues. V lost 2 bases and J lost 6; bases outside the gene matches: 5. The CDR3 sequence: CASSLRQGVSNEQFF. The CDR3, as DNA: TGTGCCAGCAGCTTAAGACAGGGGGTTTCCAATGAGCAGTTCTTC.

The V gene is TRBV5-4, the J gene TRBJ2-5; TRBD2 agrees at 8 bases. The germline V gene has CDR1 SGHNT and CDR2 YYREEE (reference sequence). With 4 bases clipped from V and 4 bases from J, the junction kept 12 bases outside the gene matches. CDR3 size: 16 residues. The CDR3 protein is CASSPATGRAGETQYF. DNA of the CDR3: TGTGCCAGCAGCCCTGCTACCGGGAGGGCCGGAGAGACCCAGTACTTC.

J is TRBJ2-2 and V is TRBV6-5, with D maybe TRBD2 (6 bases). Trimming cost V 10 bases and J 5 bases, with 14 bases left between them. The CDR3 is 13 residues long. Per the germline V gene, CDR1 is MNHEY and CDR2 is SVGAGI. The CDR3 nucleotides are TGTGCCATACGCGGGGCCGGGACCGGGGAGCTGTTTTTT. Amino acid sequence: CAIRGAGTGELFF.

The V call is TRBV30, the J call TRBJ1-1, with D perhaps TRBD1 (6 bases). This CDR3 contains 13 residues. With 4 bases removed from V and 5 bases from J, the gap between germline ends came to 14 bases. The V gene's germline CDR1 is GTSNPN and CDR2 SVGIG (reference sequence). The CDR3 here is CAWNLKGGTEAFF. The CDR3 coding sequence is TGTGCCTGGAATCTCAAGGGGGGGACTGAAGCTTTCTTT.

The rearrangement links TRBV10-3 to TRBJ2-7; the D gene is possibly TRBD2 (5 bases). In germline, CDR1 is ENHRY, CDR2 SYGVKD. The V gene lost 2 bases and the J gene lost 4 bases, with 12 bases spanning the gap. The CDR3 contains 14 residues. CDR3 DNA sequence: TGTGCCATCAGTGAGGAGGCAACGGGGTACGAGCAGTACTTC. Its translation is CAISEEATGYEQYF.

V is TRBV6-6 and J is TRBJ2-1; D gene uncertain. V shed 2 bases and J shed 4 bases, with 6 bases lying between them. This CDR3 region has 13 residues. The germline V gene encodes CDR1 MNHNY and CDR2 SVGAGI (reference sequence). This chain's CDR3 is CASSYNGYNEQFF. CDR3 DNA sequence: TGTGCCAGCAGTTACAACGGATACAATGAGCAGTTCTTC.

V is TRBV28 and J is TRBJ2-5; the match to TRBD1 covers 8 bases. Germline-derived CDR1 and CDR2 are MDHEN and SYDVKM. J lost 4 bases, V lost 2 bases, and 6 bases had no gene match. The CDR3 loop spans 15 amino acids. The CDR3, as DNA: TGTGCCAGCAGTTTAGTTACAGGGGGAACAGAGACCCAGTACTTC. Its protein product is CASSLVTGGTETQYF.

This clone was detected only once. This chain joins TRBV7-3 and TRBJ2-5, with D perhaps assigned TRBD1 or TRBD2 (5 bases each). Deletions cut 5 bases from V and 0 bases from J, with 10 bases between. The CDR3 extends over 14 amino acids. CDR1 and CDR2 from the germline V gene are SGHTA and FQGTGA. The CDR3 reads CASSPGPNQETQYF. As DNA, the CDR3 is TGTGCCAGCAGCCCGGGACCGAACCAAGAGACCCAGTACTTC. The complete variable domain, with remaining parts taken from reference TRBV7-3 and TRBJ2-5, reads GAGVSQTPSNKVTEKGKYVELRCDPISGHTALYWYRQSLGQGPEFLIYFQGTGAADDSGLPNDRFFAVRPEGSVSTLKIQRTERGDSAVYLCASSPGPNQETQYFGPGTRLLVL.

The CDR3 loop reads CASSLRPGLVYEQFF. CDR3 DNA: TGTGCCAGCAGCCTTCGACCGGGACTAGTCTATGAGCAGTTCTTC. V gene TRBV7-6 combines with J gene TRBJ2-1, with TRBD2 identical over 8 bases. Germline loops: CDR1 SGHVS, CDR2 FNYEAQ. Trimming cost V 5 bases and J 8 bases; bases outside gene matches: 11. The CDR3 runs 15 residues.

This sequence joins TRBV18 and TRBJ2-1; weak D call: TRBD1 (5 bases). V gave up 0 bases and J gave up 5 bases, with 8 bases separating them. This CDR3 has 14 residues. The germline V gene encodes CDR1 KGHSH and CDR2 LQKENI. The CDR3 loop reads CASSPPSRDNEQFF. The CDR3 DNA reads as TGTGCCAGCTCACCACCGAGCAGGGACAATGAGCAGTTCTTC. The full variable domain, its missing parts supplied by reference TRBV18 and TRBJ2-1, is NAGVMQNPRHLVRRRGQEARLRCSPMKGHSHVYWYRQLPEEGLKFMVYLQKENIIDESGMPKERFSAEFPKEGPSILRIQQVVRGDSAAYFCASSPPSRDNEQFFGPGTRLTVL.

The chain carries TRBV5-4 and TRBJ2-2, with TRBD2 identical over 11 bases. This CDR3 has 18 residues. Germline V gene lookup returns CDR1 SGHNT and CDR2 YYREEE (reference sequence). V trimming: 3 bases; J trimming: 6 bases; junction bases outside the gene matches: 13. CDR3 in DNA: TGTGCCAGCAGCTCGGGACCTAGCGGGAGGCTTGGCTCCGGGGAGCTGTTTTTT. Its protein product is CASSSGPSGRLGSGELFF.

The V call is TRBV7-2, the J call TRBJ2-3, with TRBD2 matching 11 bases. V shed 3 bases, J shed 2 bases, and the junction held 4 bases outside the gene matches. The CDR3 is 16 residues long. Germline CDR1 and CDR2: SGHTA and FQGNSA. This CDR3 reads CASSFRLAGPTDTQYF. For the CDR3, the DNA is TGTGCCAGCAGCTTTAGACTAGCGGGGCCCACAGATACGCAGTATTTT.

The rearrangement links TRBV27 to TRBJ2-3, with a weak D call TRBD2 (5 bases). Germline CDR1 and CDR2: MNHEY and SMNVEV (reference sequence). V was cut by 5 bases and J by 2 bases, with 11 bases left in between. This CDR3 is 14 amino acids long. Written as DNA, the CDR3 is TGTGCCAGCAGTCGGATTGGACTCACAGATACGCAGTATTTT. Its translation is CASSRIGLTDTQYF.

In nucleotides, the CDR3 is TGTGCCAGCAGCGTAGAGGGAGGCGGTCATAATGAAAAACTGTTTTTT. It specifies CASSVEGGGHNEKLFF. V is TRBV9 and J is TRBJ1-4; D uncertain. Germline V gene data show CDR1 as SGDLS and CDR2 as YYNGEE. Trimming shortened V by 0 bases and J by 4 bases, and 13 bases separated the two germline ends. The CDR3 is made up of 16 amino acids.

This chain links TRBV19 with TRBJ2-3; no clear D gene. This CDR3 is built from 14 residues. The V and J ends lost 7 bases and 1 base respectively, with 12 bases between them. CDR1 is LNHDA, CDR2 SQIVND, per germline (reference sequence). The CDR3 bases are TGTGCCAGTACCCCATCCTGGGGCACAGATACGCAGTATTTT. Amino acid sequence: CASTPSWGTDTQYF. The full variable domain, with the rest looked up from reference TRBV19 and TRBJ2-3, is DGGITQSPKYLFRKEGQNVTLSCEQNLNHDAMYWYRQDPGQGLRLIYYSQIVNDFQKGDIAEGYSVSREKKESFPLTVTSAQKNPTAFYLCASTPSWGTDTQYFGPGTRLTVL.

The rearrangement uses TRBV30 and TRBJ1-6; 7 bases fit TRBD1. The CDR3 runs 17 residues. Trimming took 2 bases from V and 9 from J; bases not matched to a gene: 16. From germline, CDR1 is GTSNPN and CDR2 SVGIG (reference sequence). The CDR3 loop reads CAWSPNRGGGGVSPLHF. DNA of the CDR3: TGTGCCTGGAGTCCAAACAGGGGTGGTGGTGGAGTTTCACCCCTCCACTTT.

This sequence joins TRBV5-4 and TRBJ2-7; either TRBD1 or TRBD2 may fit D (5 bases each). In germline, CDR1 is SGHNT, CDR2 YYREEE (reference sequence). Trimming pared 6 bases from V and 0 bases from J, leaving 19 bases between. CDR3 length: 16 amino acids. The CDR3 DNA is TGTGCCAGCATCCCCCCCGGCGCAGGGAGCTCCTACGAGCAGTACTTC. Protein sequence: CASIPPGAGSSYEQYF. The full variable domain, with the rest looked up from reference TRBV5-4 and TRBJ2-7, is ETGVTQSPTHLIKTRGQQVTLRCSSQSGHNTVSWYQQALGQGPQFIFQYYREEENGRGNFPPRFSGLQFPNYSSELNVNALELDDSALYLCASIPPGAGSSYEQYFGPGTRLTVT.

V gene TRBV30 combines with J gene TRBJ2-2; the match to TRBD2 covers 9 bases. In germline, CDR1 is GTSNPN, CDR2 SVGIG (reference sequence). Unmatched junction bases numbered 11, after V lost 0 bases and J lost 6 bases. The CDR3 spans 17 residues. The CDR3 bases are TGTGCCTGGAGTGTCCCCTTTGCGGGAGGGCCTTCCGGGGAGCTGTTTTTT. This translates into CAWSVPFAGGPSGELFF.

This clone was detected a few times. The V and J genes are TRBV6-5 and TRBJ1-4, with TRBD1 as a possible D gene (5 bases). Looked up from germline, CDR1 is MNHEY and CDR2 is SVGAGI. The V end lost 7 bases, the J end lost 8 bases, and 14 bases lay between the germline ends. The CDR3 is 13 amino acids. CDR3 DNA: TGTGCCAGCAAATCTGGGGCTGACGAAAAACTGTTTTTT. Translating gives CASKSGADEKLFF.

Here the CDR3 reads CASSVGPNNSPLHF. In DNA form, the CDR3 reads TGTGCCAGCAGCGTAGGTCCGAATAATTCACCCCTCCACTTT. The V and J genes are TRBV9 and TRBJ1-6; D is ambiguous. V was trimmed by 0 bases and J by 5 bases, leaving 6 bases between them. The V gene's germline CDR1 is SGDLS and CDR2 YYNGEE. The CDR3 sequence is 14 residues long.

In its sample, this clone was seen a few times. The J gene is TRBJ1-1, the V gene TRBV19; D ambiguous. Germline CDR1 LNHDA, CDR2 SQIVND (reference sequence). The CDR3 is made up of 14 amino acids. V lost 3 bases to trimming and J lost 0 bases, with 8 bases between them. CDR3 loop: CASSMVPLNTEAFF. Here the CDR3 DNA reads TGTGCCAGTAGTATGGTCCCACTGAACACTGAAGCTTTCTTT. The variable domain in full, with the rest retrieved from reference TRBV19 and TRBJ1-1, is DGGITQSPKYLFRKEGQNVTLSCEQNLNHDAMYWYRQDPGQGLRLIYYSQIVNDFQKGDIAEGYSVSREKKESFPLTVTSAQKNPTAFYLCASSMVPLNTEAFFGQGTRLTVV.